A single TCR beta chain is shown here with its context. Its antigen is still unknown. At the survey level, the v3.0 immunoSEQ assay was run. Using immunoSEQ multiplex PCR, the repertoire was profiled, and TCRdb retains in-frame clones only, with some absent. The table records 45,000 or so clones, about 95% of them present only once. This record belongs to a study of long-term antiretroviral therapy in people with HIV. Study summary: Sampling started about a decade before the 2015 immediate-ART recommendation.

Germline CDR1 and CDR2: MNHEY and SVGAGI. The CDR3 has 14 amino acids. V shed 5 bases and J shed 0 bases, with 8 bases lying between them. United States facilities provided treatment to all participants with HIV. Overall study results and limits: Pre-ART-expanded clones dominated the repertoire at all time points.

The origin of this receptor is a woman in her fifties or sixties with HIV. V and J are TRBV6-5 and TRBJ1-3; maybe TRBD1 (6 bases). Sequenced here: unsorted PBMCs, sampled 3.7 years after starting antiretroviral therapy. The CDR3 coding sequence is TGTGCCAGCAGTCAGGGGCACTCTGGAAACACCATATATTTT. The encoded protein is CASSQGHSGNTIYF.